The clone carrying this T cell receptor (beta chain) was observed a few times. This record comes from a study of blood T cell repertoires in COVID-19. The overall study: Some COVID-19 samples were acute and others convalescent; all came from the United States, Italy and Spain.

The CDR3 covers 16 residues. Germline values: CDR1 SNHLY, CDR2 FYNNEI. Germline trimming cut 7 bases from V and 7 bases from J; bases unmatched to any gene: 7. Libraries were prepared by immunoSEQ multiplex PCR; TCRdb keeps only in-frame clonotypes and omits some of them. Of around 69,000 clones listed, around 84% are singletons. This receptor was obtained from a man in his fifties or sixties with active COVID-19. The specimen was peripheral blood. The J gene is TRBJ2-2, the V gene TRBV2; 15 bases match TRBD2. The CDR3 reads CASNGLAGGAGGELFF. The CDR3 coding sequence is TGTGCCAGCAATGGACTAGCGGGAGGGGCCGGCGGGGAGCTGTTTTTT.